This is a list of T cell receptor beta chains from one sample in a study of CD8+CD57+ T cells in acquired aplastic anemia. TCRdb re-derived calls from the reads in MiXCR, one entry per CDR3 protein. The table has roughly 180,000 distinct CDR3 sequences, less than 55% seen once. Sequencing used sorted CD4+, CD8+, or CD8+CD57+ T cells (not recorded which) from PBMCs. These receptors originate from a human donor in good health. The CDR3 runs from the conserved cysteine through the conserved F or W. A D gene is named only where the DNA matches it firmly. Only some rows state a clone size, as once, few, many or a class for expanded clones.

V gene: TRBV19
J gene: TRBJ2-2
CDR3 length: 15
D gene: -
clone size: many
CDR3 protein: CASSIDSALTGELFF
CDR3 DNA: TGTGCCAGTAGTATAGATTCGGCCCTGACCGGGGAGCTGTTTTTT

V gene: TRBV6-1
J gene: TRBJ1-5
CDR3 length: 13
D gene: -
clone size: many
CDR3 protein: CASSGDSNQPQHF
CDR3 DNA: TGTGCCAGCAGTGGGGACAGCAATCAGCCCCAGCATTTT

V gene: TRBV15
J gene: TRBJ2-1
CDR3 length: 16
D gene: TRBD2
clone size: many
CDR3 protein: CATSRDFSGIGDEQFF
CDR3 DNA: TGTGCCACCAGCAGAGATTTTAGCGGGATTGGCGATGAGCAGTTCTTC

V gene: TRBV10-3
J gene: TRBJ1-5
CDR3 length: 12
D gene: TRBD1
clone size: -
CDR3 protein: CATRTGQEPQHF
CDR3 DNA: TGTGCCACCAGGACAGGGCAGGAGCCCCAGCATTTT

V gene: TRBV7-2
J gene: TRBJ2-2
CDR3 length: 13
D gene: -
clone size: many
CDR3 protein: CASSLTHTGELFF
CDR3 DNA: TGTGCCAGCAGCTTAACTCACACCGGGGAGCTGTTTTTT

V gene: TRBV5-1
J gene: TRBJ1-1
CDR3 length: 17
D gene: TRBD1
clone size: few
CDR3 protein: CASSWTAGGRQNTEAFF
CDR3 DNA: TGCGCCAGCAGCTGGACTGCAGGGGGCAGGCAGAACACTGAAGCTTTCTTT

V gene: TRBV10-3
J gene: TRBJ1-4
CDR3 length: 14
D gene: TRBD1
clone size: -
CDR3 protein: CAIRGTGEGEKLFF
CDR3 DNA: TGTGCCATCAGAGGGACAGGGGAAGGCGAAAAACTGTTTTTT

V gene: TRBV19
J gene: TRBJ2-1
CDR3 length: 12
D gene: -
clone size: once
CDR3 protein: CASRSGYNEQFF
CDR3 DNA: TGTGCCAGTAGGTCAGGCTACAATGAGCAGTTCTTC

V gene: TRBV10-3
J gene: TRBJ1-1
CDR3 length: 13
D gene: -
clone size: few
CDR3 protein: CAITRTANTEAFF
CDR3 DNA: TGTGCCATCACCAGGACAGCGAACACTGAAGCTTTCTTT

V gene: TRBV5-1
J gene: TRBJ1-1
CDR3 length: 20
D gene: TRBD1
clone size: few
CDR3 protein: CASSLGLFGTGIVLNTEAFF
CDR3 DNA: TGCGCCAGCAGCTTGGGTCTCTTCGGGACAGGGATTGTATTGAACACTGAAGCTTTCTTT

V gene: TRBV4-2
J gene: TRBJ1-5
CDR3 length: 16
D gene: TRBD1
clone size: many
CDR3 protein: CASSQTGQGAKQPQHF
CDR3 DNA: TGTGCCAGCAGCCAAACCGGACAGGGGGCGAAGCAGCCCCAGCATTTT

V gene: TRBV27
J gene: TRBJ2-7
CDR3 length: 14
D gene: -
clone size: many
CDR3 protein: CASSLGAIPYEQYF
CDR3 DNA: TGTGCCAGCAGTCTAGGGGCCATCCCCTACGAGCAGTACTTC

V gene: TRBV29-1
J gene: TRBJ2-7
CDR3 length: 10
D gene: -
clone size: many
CDR3 protein: CSAMDYEQYF
CDR3 DNA: TGCAGCGCTATGGACTACGAGCAGTACTTC

V gene: TRBV19
J gene: TRBJ2-7
CDR3 length: 15
D gene: TRBD1
clone size: -
CDR3 protein: CASSPTGQGTDEQYF
CDR3 DNA: TGTGCCAGTAGCCCTACCGGACAGGGGACGGACGAGCAGTACTTC

V gene: TRBV12-3/TRBV12-4
J gene: TRBJ1-5
CDR3 length: 15
D gene: -
clone size: many
CDR3 protein: CASSQDTGGRQPQHF
CDR3 DNA: TGTGCCAGCAGTCAGGACACAGGCGGTCGACAGCCCCAGCATTTT

V gene: TRBV11-1
J gene: TRBJ1-6
CDR3 length: 16
D gene: -
clone size: once
CDR3 protein: CASSPRVGFQGSPLHF
CDR3 DNA: TGTGCCAGCAGCCCCCGTGTGGGGTTTCAGGGTTCACCCCTCCACTTT

V gene: TRBV20-1
J gene: TRBJ2-7
CDR3 length: 13
D gene: -
clone size: many
CDR3 protein: CSGQQGRTYEQYF
CDR3 DNA: TGCAGTGGCCAACAGGGACGGACCTACGAGCAGTACTTC

V gene: TRBV29-1
J gene: TRBJ1-2
CDR3 length: 15
D gene: TRBD1
clone size: -
CDR3 protein: CSALTGQTSNYGYTF
CDR3 DNA: TGCAGCGCCTTAACGGGACAGACCTCTAACTATGGCTACACCTTC

V gene: TRBV15
J gene: TRBJ1-5
CDR3 length: 13
D gene: -
clone size: -
CDR3 protein: CATSNGRNQPQHF
CDR3 DNA: TGTGCCACCAGTAACGGGAGGAATCAGCCCCAGCATTTT

V gene: TRBV11-2
J gene: TRBJ2-7
CDR3 length: 13
D gene: -
clone size: -
CDR3 protein: CASSYDRSYEQYF
CDR3 DNA: TGTGCCAGCAGCTACGACCGGTCCTACGAGCAGTACTTC

V gene: TRBV30
J gene: TRBJ2-2
CDR3 length: 14
D gene: -
clone size: -
CDR3 protein: CAWGSSVSTGELFF
CDR3 DNA: TGTGCCTGGGGTTCAAGCGTCAGTACCGGGGAGCTGTTTTTT

V gene: TRBV7-3
J gene: TRBJ2-1
CDR3 length: 14
D gene: -
clone size: -
CDR3 protein: CASSLTERGGEQFF
CDR3 DNA: TGTGCCAGCAGCTTAACGGAGAGGGGAGGTGAGCAGTTCTTC

V gene: TRBV19
J gene: TRBJ1-5
CDR3 length: 13
D gene: -
clone size: -
CDR3 protein: CASSIGDNQPQHF
CDR3 DNA: TGTGCCAGTAGCATCGGGGACAATCAGCCCCAGCATTTT

V gene: TRBV3-1
J gene: TRBJ2-5
CDR3 length: 14
D gene: TRBD1
clone size: many
CDR3 protein: CASSHGTGGETQYF
CDR3 DNA: TGTGCCAGCAGCCACGGGACAGGGGGAGAGACCCAGTACTTC

V gene: TRBV5-1
J gene: TRBJ2-3
CDR3 length: 11
D gene: -
clone size: -
CDR3 protein: CASRLTDTQYF
CDR3 DNA: TGCGCCAGCCGATTAACAGATACGCAGTATTTT

V gene: TRBV29-1
J gene: TRBJ2-5
CDR3 length: 15
D gene: TRBD2
clone size: many
CDR3 protein: CSVARGSGYQETQYF
CDR3 DNA: TGCAGCGTCGCAAGAGGTAGCGGGTACCAAGAGACCCAGTACTTC

V gene: TRBV24-1
J gene: TRBJ1-1
CDR3 length: 16
D gene: TRBD1
clone size: many
CDR3 protein: CATSDSPGQEKVGAFF
CDR3 DNA: TGTGCCACCAGTGATTCCCCGGGACAGGAAAAGGTCGGGGCTTTCTTT

V gene: TRBV7-9
J gene: TRBJ2-7
CDR3 length: 14
D gene: TRBD2
clone size: -
CDR3 protein: CASSLDPGGNEQYF
CDR3 DNA: TGTGCCAGCAGCTTAGACCCCGGGGGGAACGAGCAGTACTTC

V gene: TRBV5-1
J gene: TRBJ2-1
CDR3 length: 17
D gene: -
clone size: once
CDR3 protein: CASSLLIGGGTYNEQFF
CDR3 DNA: TGCGCCAGCAGCTTGTTGATAGGGGGGGGAACCTACAATGAGCAGTTCTTC

V gene: TRBV7-2
J gene: TRBJ2-5
CDR3 length: 15
D gene: -
clone size: once
CDR3 protein: CACSLGGRGVETQYF
CDR3 DNA: TGTGCCTGCAGCCTAGGTGGGAGGGGGGTAGAGACCCAGTACTTC

V gene: TRBV20-1
J gene: TRBJ2-3
CDR3 length: 16
D gene: TRBD2
clone size: -
CDR3 protein: CSARTSGPTRGDTQYF
CDR3 DNA: TGCAGTGCTAGAACTAGCGGGCCAACACGGGGAGATACGCAGTATTTT

V gene: TRBV19
J gene: TRBJ2-6
CDR3 length: 15
D gene: -
clone size: few
CDR3 protein: CASSMYSGEANVLTF
CDR3 DNA: TGTGCCAGTAGTATGTACTCAGGGGAGGCCAACGTCCTGACTTTC

V gene: TRBV11-2
J gene: TRBJ2-1
CDR3 length: 16
D gene: -
clone size: few
CDR3 protein: CASRSTGGTRGKEQFF
CDR3 DNA: TGTGCCAGCAGGTCCACAGGAGGGACTCGGGGGAAGGAGCAGTTCTTC

V gene: TRBV7-9
J gene: TRBJ1-1
CDR3 length: 15
D gene: TRBD1
clone size: -
CDR3 protein: CATKLGTGGNTEAFF
CDR3 DNA: TGTGCCACCAAACTAGGGACAGGGGGAAACACTGAAGCTTTCTTT

V gene: TRBV24-1
J gene: TRBJ1-2
CDR3 length: 16
D gene: -
clone size: -
CDR3 protein: CATSDPTGDHTAGYTF
CDR3 DNA: TGTGCCACCAGTGATCCCACCGGGGACCACACGGCTGGCTACACCTTC

V gene: TRBV12-3/TRBV12-4
J gene: TRBJ2-3
CDR3 length: 15
D gene: -
clone size: few
CDR3 protein: CASSPRGSSTDTQYF
CDR3 DNA: TGTGCCAGCAGTCCCCGGGGCAGCAGCACAGATACGCAGTATTTT

V gene: TRBV15
J gene: TRBJ2-1
CDR3 length: 14
D gene: TRBD2
clone size: many
CDR3 protein: CATSRPLAGNEQFF
CDR3 DNA: TGTGCCACCAGCAGGCCACTAGCGGGAAATGAGCAGTTCTTC

V gene: TRBV20-1
J gene: TRBJ2-3
CDR3 length: 14
D gene: -
clone size: once
CDR3 protein: CSATVPGSPDTQYF
CDR3 DNA: TGCAGTGCTACCGTTCCGGGGAGCCCAGATACGCAGTATTTT

V gene: TRBV24-1
J gene: TRBJ2-1
CDR3 length: 14
D gene: TRBD2
clone size: many
CDR3 protein: CATSDRWTSNEQFF
CDR3 DNA: TGTGCCACCAGTGACCGATGGACTAGCAATGAGCAGTTCTTC

V gene: TRBV19
J gene: TRBJ1-2
CDR3 length: 12
D gene: -
clone size: -
CDR3 protein: CASNKGDYGYTF
CDR3 DNA: TGTGCCAGTAATAAGGGGGACTATGGCTACACCTTC

V gene: TRBV20-1
J gene: TRBJ2-1
CDR3 length: 18
D gene: TRBD2
clone size: -
CDR3 protein: CSARKPGLVSTSYNEQFF
CDR3 DNA: TGCAGTGCCAGGAAGCCTGGACTAGTTAGCACCTCCTACAATGAGCAGTTCTTC

V gene: TRBV6-1
J gene: TRBJ2-1
CDR3 length: 13
D gene: -
clone size: few
CDR3 protein: CASTPTGTGEQFF
CDR3 DNA: TGTGCCAGCACCCCAACCGGGACCGGTGAGCAGTTCTTC

V gene: TRBV12-3/TRBV12-4
J gene: TRBJ1-4
CDR3 length: 13
D gene: -
clone size: many
CDR3 protein: CASSDMGREKLFF
CDR3 DNA: TGTGCCAGCTCTGACATGGGTCGCGAAAAACTGTTTTTT

V gene: TRBV24-1
J gene: TRBJ1-2
CDR3 length: 15
D gene: -
clone size: -
CDR3 protein: CATSDSGTTLYGYTF
CDR3 DNA: TGTGCCACCAGTGATTCCGGGACAACCCTCTATGGCTACACCTTC

V gene: TRBV7-7
J gene: TRBJ2-3
CDR3 length: 16
D gene: TRBD2
clone size: many
CDR3 protein: CASSPGLARSTDTQYF
CDR3 DNA: TGTGCTAGCAGCCCGGGACTAGCACGGAGCACAGATACGCAGTATTTT

V gene: TRBV7-6
J gene: TRBJ2-7
CDR3 length: 16
D gene: -
clone size: -
CDR3 protein: CASSAVGMGNSYEQYF
CDR3 DNA: TGTGCCAGCAGCGCCGTGGGGATGGGGAACTCCTACGAGCAGTACTTC

V gene: TRBV20-1
J gene: TRBJ1-4
CDR3 length: 16
D gene: -
clone size: many
CDR3 protein: CSARGGNRATNEKLFF
CDR3 DNA: TGCAGTGCTAGAGGCGGAAACAGGGCCACTAATGAAAAACTGTTTTTT